The next 27 T cell receptor beta chains were all read from a single sample in a study of OX40 agonist ivuxolimab in advanced cancers. Some clones are missing from TCRdb's copy, which holds only in-frame ones; the method was immunoSEQ multiplex PCR. The table shows 65,000 to 95,000 clones, with roughly 94% occurring only once. The specimen comprised CD4+ or CD8+ T cells sorted from blood, sampled in a trial of the OX40 agonist ivuxolimab. The receptors derive from an adult with an advanced solid tumor such as melanoma, head and neck, liver or kidney cancer.

V gene TRBV7-8 combines with J gene TRBJ2-5, with D possibly TRBD2 on 6 matching bases. This CDR3 comprises 13 residues. CDR1 and CDR2 from the germline V gene are SGHVS and FQNEAQ. Trimming pared 5 bases from V and 2 bases from J, leaving 9 bases between. The CDR3 is CASSPGTQETQYF. CDR3 nucleotide sequence: TGTGCCAGCAGCCCGGGGACTCAAGAGACCCAGTACTTC.

The rearrangement uses TRBV19 and TRBJ2-7; 9 positions agree with TRBD1. The CDR3 is made up of 16 amino acids. Germline V gives CDR1 LNHDA, CDR2 SQIVND (reference sequence). Unmatched junction bases numbered 10, after V lost 5 bases and J lost 2 bases. The CDR3 reads CASSSLRGTGPYEQYF. The DNA for the CDR3 is TGTGCCAGTAGTTCGCTAAGGGGGACAGGGCCCTACGAGCAGTACTTC.

This chain joins TRBV28 and TRBJ2-7; the D is unclear. The V gene's germline CDR1 is MDHEN and CDR2 SYDVKM. The CDR3 spans 13 residues. V dropped 2 bases and J dropped 2 bases, with 7 bases sitting between them. In DNA, the CDR3 is TGTGCCAGCAGTTTACGCCTGACCTACGAGCAGTACTTC. Protein: CASSLRLTYEQYF. Drawing the rest from reference TRBV28 and TRBJ2-7, the complete variable domain is DVKVTQSSRYLVKRTGEKVFLECVQDMDHENMFWYRQDPGLGLRLIYFSYDVKMKEKGDIPEGYSVSREKKERFSLILESASTNQTSMYLCASSLRLTYEQYFGPGTRLTVT.

The chain recombines TRBV7-9 with TRBJ1-4; 8 nucleotides agree with TRBD1. Unmatched junction bases numbered 7, after V lost 3 bases and J lost 4 bases. Germline V lookup: CDR1 SEHNR, CDR2 FQNEAQ (reference sequence). The CDR3 is 16 residues long. CDR3 DNA sequence: TGTGCCAGCAGCTTTCAGGGGGCGGCTTTTAATGAAAAACTGTTTTTT. This gives the protein CASSFQGAAFNEKLFF. Using reference TRBV7-9 and TRBJ1-4 for the parts outside the CDR3, the full variable domain is DTGVSQNPRHKITKRGQNVTFRCDPISEHNRLYWYRQTLGQGPEFLTYFQNEAQLEKSRLLSDRFSAERPKGSFSTLEIQRTEQGDSAMYLCASSFQGAAFNEKLFFGSGTQLSVL.

The chain uses TRBV6-1 and TRBJ2-7; TRBD1 might be the D (5 bases). Per the germline V gene, CDR1 is MNHNS and CDR2 is SASEGT. The CDR3 spans 15 residues. V was trimmed by 2 bases and J by 2 bases, leaving 13 bases between them. The CDR3 is CASSERQGSTYEQYF. The DNA of the CDR3 is TGTGCCAGCAGTGAACGGCAGGGTAGTACCTACGAGCAGTACTTC.

On this clone: One junction end does not reproduce the germline sequence, and a read error may be involved. V usage is TRBV4-1 and J usage is TRBJ2-5; a weak D match, TRBD2 (6 bases). This CDR3 has 13 amino acids. Germline CDR1 reads MGHRA; CDR2 reads YSYEKL. This CDR3 is CASSQYGEETRYF. CDR3 bases: TGCGCCAGCAGCCAATATGGGGAGGAGACCCGGTACTTC.

The CDR3, as DNA: TGCGCCAGCAGCCAAGGGTCAAGCCCCTACGAGCAGTACTTC. It codes for CASSQGSSPYEQYF. The chain has TRBV4-3 and TRBJ2-7; D uncertain. CDR1 LGHNA and CDR2 YSLEER come from the germline V gene. The CDR3 covers 14 residues. Trimming pared 1 base from V and 2 bases from J, leaving 9 bases between.

The V and J genes are TRBV10-3 and TRBJ2-7; unclear D gene. This CDR3 has 15 residues. Trimming shortened V by 0 bases and J by 0 bases, and 9 bases separated the two germline ends. CDR1 and CDR2 from the germline V gene are ENHRY and SYGVKD. In DNA form, the CDR3 reads TGTGCCATCAGTGAGTCAGCGACGAACTCCTACGAGCAGTACTTC. Translation: CAISESATNSYEQYF.

J is TRBJ2-3 and V is TRBV7-6, with D maybe TRBD1 (5 bases). CDR3 length: 14 amino acids. Germline V gives CDR1 SGHVS, CDR2 FNYEAQ. V was cut by 8 bases and J by 2 bases, with 14 bases left in between. CDR3 region: CASGHTGPTDTQYF. The DNA of the CDR3 is TGTGCCAGCGGCCATACAGGACCCACAGATACGCAGTATTTT.

This clone was seen just once. This chain joins TRBV7-9 and TRBJ1-3; tentative D call: TRBD1 (6 bases). V lost 1 base to trimming and J lost 2 bases, with 6 bases between them. Germline V lookup: CDR1 SEHNR, CDR2 FQNEAQ (reference sequence). This CDR3 comprises 14 residues. The CDR3 sequence: CASSLDRAGNTIYF. As DNA, the CDR3 is TGTGCCAGCAGCTTAGACAGGGCTGGAAACACCATATATTTT.

V is TRBV28 and J is TRBJ2-3; possibly TRBD2 for D (5 bases). The germline CDR1 and CDR2 sequences are MDHEN and SYDVKM. V was cut by 2 bases and J by 7 bases, with 16 bases left in between. The CDR3 is 15 amino acids. CDR3 amino acids: CASSLDRGEGYTQYF. The CDR3 coding sequence is TGTGCCAGCAGTTTAGATCGGGGAGAGGGATATACGCAGTATTTT.

This chain connects TRBV5-5 to TRBJ2-7; the match to TRBD1 covers 8 bases. This CDR3 has 13 amino acids. Looked up from germline, CDR1 is SGHKS and CDR2 is YYEKEE (reference sequence). After removal of 4 bases from V and 4 bases from J, the junction contained 4 bases not matched to a gene. DNA of the CDR3: TGTGCCAGCAGCCCGGGACAGGAGTACGAGCAGTACTTC. Translating it yields CASSPGQEYEQYF.

The chain combines TRBV28 with TRBJ2-1; TRBD2 matches 12 bases. The V gene's germline CDR1 is MDHEN and CDR2 SYDVKM. The CDR3 extends over 15 amino acids. The V gene end was trimmed by 6 bases and the J gene end by 8 bases; junction bases not matched to a gene: 8. In nucleotides, the CDR3 is TGTGCCAGCAGCCTGACTAGCGGGAGTGTCTATGAGCAGTTCTTC. It codes for CASSLTSGSVYEQFF. Based on the CDR3 plus reference TRBV28 and TRBJ2-1, the full variable domain is DVKVTQSSRYLVKRTGEKVFLECVQDMDHENMFWYRQDPGLGLRLIYFSYDVKMKEKGDIPEGYSVSREKKERFSLILESASTNQTSMYLCASSLTSGSVYEQFFGPGTRLTVL.

The V and J genes are TRBV19 and TRBJ2-3; no clear D gene. Germline CDR1 LNHDA, CDR2 SQIVND (reference sequence). The V gene lost 7 bases and the J gene lost 5 bases, with 10 bases spanning the gap. This CDR3 region has 12 residues. In DNA form, the CDR3 reads TGTGCCAGTATAAGTTCGAGAGATACGCAGTATTTT. Amino acids: CASISSRDTQYF.

The chain combines TRBV11-2 with TRBJ2-7; 11 positions agree with TRBD1. V lost 6 bases, J lost 5 bases, and 9 bases stayed unmatched. The CDR3 contains 15 residues. Germline loops: CDR1 SGHAT, CDR2 FQNNGV. The CDR3 coding sequence is TGTGCCAGCAGGGGATTAGGACAGGGGGCGGACGAGCAGTACTTC. This sequence encodes CASRGLGQGADEQYF.

This clone was detected only once. The chain uses TRBV2 and TRBJ2-3; D uncertain. Germline loops: CDR1 SNHLY, CDR2 FYNNEI. The CDR3 totals 15 residues. V lost 7 bases to trimming and J lost 0 bases, with 14 bases between them. The CDR3 here is CASKVLPASTDTQYF. CDR3 bases: TGTGCCAGCAAGGTCCTTCCGGCCAGCACAGATACGCAGTATTTT.

The J gene is TRBJ2-1, the V gene TRBV25-1; maybe TRBD2 (5 bases). The V and J ends lost 4 bases and 9 bases respectively, with 10 bases between them. CDR3 length: 12 residues. The germline V gene encodes CDR1 MGHDK and CDR2 SYGVNS. CDR3 amino acids: CASSAWTAEQFF. For the CDR3, the DNA is TGTGCCAGCAGTGCCTGGACTGCTGAGCAGTTCTTC.

This clone appeared once. This chain uses TRBV5-1 with TRBJ2-7; TRBD2 is a possible D gene (5 bases). V dropped 2 bases and J dropped 0 bases, with 9 bases sitting between them. The CDR3 is 14 residues long. Germline assignment: CDR1 SGHRS and CDR2 YFSETQ. The CDR3 is CASSFEGSSYEQYF. DNA of the CDR3: TGCGCCAGCAGCTTCGAGGGTTCCTCCTACGAGCAGTACTTC.

The rearrangement uses TRBV10-1 and TRBJ2-4, with 8 bases that match TRBD1. Germline loops: CDR1 WNHNN, CDR2 SYGVQD (reference sequence). The CDR3 extends over 14 amino acids. J lost 4 bases, V lost 4 bases, and 3 bases had no gene match. The CDR3 coding sequence is TGCGCCAGCAGTGTGGGGACAGGAAAAAACATTCAGTACTTC. This translates into CASSVGTGKNIQYF.

The chain employs TRBV19 and TRBJ2-1; D ambiguous. Germline CDR1 is LNHDA and CDR2 is SQIVND (reference sequence). The CDR3 is 14 residues long. Trimming left V 4 bases short and J 4 bases short, with 11 bases between. The CDR3 region is CASSNLQAYNEQFF. The CDR3 nucleotides are TGTGCCAGTAGTAACCTACAAGCGTACAATGAGCAGTTCTTC.

This chain joins TRBV6-5 and TRBJ1-2; TRBD1 matches at 9 bases. CDR3 length equals 13 residues. J gave up 8 bases and V 6 bases, and 7 bases lay outside the gene matches. Germline V gives CDR1 MNHEY, CDR2 SVGAGI. This chain's CDR3 is CASSLGTGNGYTF. The DNA of the CDR3 is TGTGCCAGCAGCCTCGGGACAGGGAACGGCTACACCTTC.

The DNA of the CDR3 is TGTGCCAGCAGCTTGGAGGGAGCTCCGAAAGAGACCCAGTACTTC. This translates into CASSLEGAPKETQYF. This rearrangement joins TRBV5-4 to TRBJ2-5; D is possibly TRBD2 (5 bases). From germline, CDR1 is SGHNT and CDR2 YYREEE (reference sequence). V lost 0 bases, J lost 3 bases, and 12 bases lay in between. The CDR3 spans 15 residues.

The gene calls are TRBV20-1 and TRBJ2-7; D might be TRBD2 (6 bases). Deletions cut 3 bases from V and 4 bases from J, with 7 bases between. The CDR3 sequence is 11 residues long. From germline, CDR1 is DFQATT and CDR2 SNEGSKA (reference sequence). CDR3 sequence: CSARGGYEQYF. CDR3 DNA sequence: TGCAGTGCTAGGGGGGGTTACGAGCAGTACTTC.

The chain uses TRBV9 and TRBJ2-3; D possibly corresponds to TRBD2 (6 bases). With 6 bases removed from V and 1 base from J, the gap between germline ends came to 18 bases. Germline CDR1 is SGDLS and CDR2 is YYNGEE. The CDR3 runs 16 residues. The CDR3 bases are TGTGCCAGCACCCAAGCGGGCAGGGCAGGCACAGATACGCAGTATTTT. It is translated as CASTQAGRAGTDTQYF.

V gene TRBV7-6 combines with J gene TRBJ2-7; D unclear. V lost 6 bases and J 3 bases, leaving 9 bases between the germline ends. Germline CDR1 is SGHVS and CDR2 is FNYEAQ. The CDR3 runs to 12 residues. The CDR3 loop is CASSQDNYEQYF. The CDR3 nucleotides read TGTGCCAGCAGTCAAGACAACTACGAGCAGTACTTC.

The chain joins TRBV28 to TRBJ2-2; 9 bases map to TRBD1. With 2 bases clipped from V and 5 bases from J, the junction kept 6 bases outside the gene matches. The CDR3 runs to 16 residues. Germline CDR1 and CDR2: MDHEN and SYDVKM. The CDR3 protein is CASSLVWDRVTGELFF. CDR3 DNA: TGTGCCAGCAGTTTAGTCTGGGACAGGGTAACCGGGGAGCTGTTTTTT.

The V and J genes are TRBV15 and TRBJ2-1; 9 nucleotides agree with TRBD2. Germline CDR1 LNHNV, CDR2 YYDKDF (reference sequence). V was clipped by 5 bases and J by 4 bases; unmatched bases: 6. This CDR3 contains 15 residues. In nucleotides, the CDR3 is TGTGCCACCAGCTCCGGACTAGCGTGGTACAATGAGCAGTTCTTC. Protein sequence: CATSSGLAWYNEQFF.